Listed below are T cell receptor beta chains from one sample, sequenced in a study of blood T cell repertoires in COVID-19. Profiling relied on immunoSEQ multiplex PCR, and the TCRdb table lists in-frame clones only, not all of them. The sample consists of hundreds of thousands of clones, 82% of them appearing once. Sequenced material: peripheral blood. The receptors originated from a woman aged 55-69 years with active or convalescent COVID-19. The conserved cysteine and the conserved F or W are not part of the CDR3 here. A D gene is named only where the DNA matches it firmly.

d_call	v_call	j_call	cdr3_aa
TRBD2	TRBV3-1/TRBV3-2	TRBJ2-3	ASSRRLAGSTDTQY
-	TRBV5-4	TRBJ1-1	ASSFGRDTEAF
TRBD1	TRBV9	TRBJ2-3	ASTRGLSDTQY
TRBD2	TRBV19	TRBJ2-1	ASSIPPWTSGGVEYNEQF
TRBD1	TRBV18	TRBJ1-4	ASSRRDSSNEKLF
-	TRBV5-4	TRBJ2-7	ASSYSGNLRSYEQY
TRBD2	TRBV6-5	TRBJ2-3	ASSLAGGTDTQY
-	TRBV18	TRBJ1-2	ASSPPIWAGPQKNYGYT
-	TRBV7-9	TRBJ1-2	ASSLSGSAGYT
TRBD1	TRBV3-1/TRBV3-2	TRBJ1-1	ASSPHQGQGHAVF
-	TRBV7-8	TRBJ1-1	ASSLLQEAF
TRBD2	TRBV18	TRBJ2-1	ASSPGWAGGQDEQF
TRBD1	TRBV18	TRBJ1-5	ASSLGTGGSNQPQH
TRBD1	TRBV29-1	TRBJ1-2	SAQGAPNYGYT
-	TRBV6-5	TRBJ2-7	ASSYRIRGGEQY